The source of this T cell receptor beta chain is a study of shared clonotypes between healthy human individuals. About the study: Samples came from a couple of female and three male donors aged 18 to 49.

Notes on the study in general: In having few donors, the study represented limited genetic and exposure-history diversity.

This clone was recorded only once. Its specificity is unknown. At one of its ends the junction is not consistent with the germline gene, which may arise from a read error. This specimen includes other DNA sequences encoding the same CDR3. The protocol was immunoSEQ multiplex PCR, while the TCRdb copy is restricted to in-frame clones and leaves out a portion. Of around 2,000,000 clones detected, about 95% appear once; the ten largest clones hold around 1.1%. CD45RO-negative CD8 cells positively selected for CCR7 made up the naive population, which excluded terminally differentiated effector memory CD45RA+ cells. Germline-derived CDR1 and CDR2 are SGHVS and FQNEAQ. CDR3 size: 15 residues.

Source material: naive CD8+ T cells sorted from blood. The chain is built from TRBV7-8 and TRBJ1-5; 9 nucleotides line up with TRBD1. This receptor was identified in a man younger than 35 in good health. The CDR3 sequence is CASSPGTGQGQPQHF. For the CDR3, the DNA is TGTGCCAGCAGCCCTGGGACAGGGCAGGGACAGCCTCAGCATTTT.